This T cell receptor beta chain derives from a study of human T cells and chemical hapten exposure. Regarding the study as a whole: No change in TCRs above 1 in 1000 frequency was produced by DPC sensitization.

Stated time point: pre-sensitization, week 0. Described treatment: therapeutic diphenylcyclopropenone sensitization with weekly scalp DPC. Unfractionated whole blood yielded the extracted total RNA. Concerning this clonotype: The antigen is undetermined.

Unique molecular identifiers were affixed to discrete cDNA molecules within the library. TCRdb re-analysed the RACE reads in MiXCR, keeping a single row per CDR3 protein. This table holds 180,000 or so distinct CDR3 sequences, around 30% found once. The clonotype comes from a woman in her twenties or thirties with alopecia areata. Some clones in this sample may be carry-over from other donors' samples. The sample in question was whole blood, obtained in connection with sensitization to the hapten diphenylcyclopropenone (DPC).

The CDR3 sequence: CASSYGGEQFF. CDR3 bases: TGTGCCAGCAGCTATGGCGGGGAACAGTTCTTC. The genes are TRBV5-6 and TRBJ2-1, with a possible D match to TRBD2 (6 bases). CDR3 length equals 11 residues. The V end was cut by 3 bases, the J end by 13 bases, with 11 bases between. CDR1 and CDR2 from the germline V gene are SGHDT and YYEEEE.